A selection of T cell receptor beta chains follows, all from one sample in a study of blood T cell repertoires in COVID-19. Clones were sequenced by immunoSEQ multiplex PCR, and TCRdb holds only the in-frame ones, with some missing. Among about 300,000 clones listed, 85% to 90% were seen once. Sequenced material: PBMCs or T cells enriched from blood (not recorded which). The source is a woman aged 18-29 years who had recovered from COVID-19. CDR3s include the opening cysteine and the closing phenylalanine or tryptophan. D genes are given only for firm matches. Not all rows give a size; the values are once, few, many and, for expanded clones, a class.

j_call | v_call | d_call | clone_size | cdr3_nt | cdr3_aa
TRBJ1-2 | TRBV12-5 | TRBD1 | - | TGTGCTAGTGGCCCTACGTTGGACAGGGGCGACTATGGCTACACCTTC | CASGPTLDRGDYGYTF
TRBJ2-2 | TRBV10-3 | TRBD1 | once | TGTGCCATCAGGGATATGACAGGGGGTCCCGGGGAGCTGTTTTTT | CAIRDMTGGPGELFF
TRBJ2-1 | TRBV12-3/TRBV12-4 | TRBD1 | - | TGTGCCAGCAGTTTATCGGACAGGCGTCAGTTCTTC | CASSLSDRRQFF
TRBJ2-3 | TRBV27 | - | - | TGTGCCAGCAGCCACGGGGGTGTAGATACGCAGTATTTT | CASSHGGVDTQYF
TRBJ2-3 | TRBV5-1 | TRBD2 | - | TGCGCCAGCAGCTTCTCTAGCGGGAGCACAGATACGCAGTATTTT | CASSFSSGSTDTQYF
TRBJ1-2 | TRBV29-1 | - | - | TGCAGCGTTGATCCGCTACAGGGTAGCTATGGCTACACCTTC | CSVDPLQGSYGYTF
TRBJ2-3 | TRBV4-1 | TRBD2 | - | TGCGCCAGCAGCCAAGTCACTAGCGGCCCTAGCACAGATACGCAGTATTTT | CASSQVTSGPSTDTQYF
TRBJ1-5 | TRBV25-1 | - | - | TGTGCCAGCAGTGACAGGTATAGCAATCAGCCCCAGCATTTT | CASSDRYSNQPQHF
TRBJ2-2 | TRBV10-3 | - | few | TGTGCCATCAGTACTAACACCGGGGAGCTGTTTTTT | CAISTNTGELFF
TRBJ1-1 | TRBV19 | - | - | TGTGCCAGTAGTATGTTGAGCACTGAAGCTTTCTTT | CASSMLSTEAFF
TRBJ1-2 | TRBV15 | - | - | TGTGCCACCAGCAGACCCCTTGGTGAGGGTGGCTACACCTTC | CATSRPLGEGGYTF
TRBJ1-1 | TRBV5-1 | TRBD1 | - | TGCGCCAGCAGCCCCCGGACAGGGAACACTGAAGCTTTCTTT | CASSPRTGNTEAFF
TRBJ2-3 | TRBV24-1 | TRBD2 | once | TGTGCCACCAGTGATCCGGGACTAGCGGGAGCGCCGCCAGATACGCAGTATTTT | CATSDPGLAGAPPDTQYF
TRBJ2-7 | TRBV6-5 | TRBD1 | - | TGTGCCAGCAGTTCCTTCCGGGGACAGGCGGAGGGCGAGCAGTACTTC | CASSSFRGQAEGEQYF
TRBJ1-4 | TRBV5-6 | TRBD1 | - | TGTGCCAGCAGCCAAGGGACAGGGGAGAGGAAAAAACTGTTTTTT | CASSQGTGERKKLFF
TRBJ2-1 | TRBV10-3 | TRBD1 | few | TGTGCCATCAGTCAGGGGGCTGACTCCTACAATGAGCAGTTCTTC | CAISQGADSYNEQFF
TRBJ2-1 | TRBV9 | TRBD2 | - | TGTGCCAGCAGCGTAGGACTACTAGCGGACCCCAACAATGAGCAGTTCTTC | CASSVGLLADPNNEQFF
TRBJ2-1 | TRBV6-5 | - | - | TGTGCCAGCAGCGGGACAAAAATCGTCAATGAGCAGTTCTTC | CASSGTKIVNEQFF
TRBJ1-5 | TRBV7-9 | - | - | TGTGCCAGCAGCTTCTATCTGGATCAGCCCCAGCATTTT | CASSFYLDQPQHF
TRBJ1-1 | TRBV10-1 | TRBD1 | - | TGCGCCAGCAGTGGACGGACAGGGCTGCGCACTGAAGCTTTCTTT | CASSGRTGLRTEAFF
TRBJ2-5 | TRBV18 | TRBD1 | - | TGTGCCAGCTTACCGGGACAGGGAGAGACCCAGTACTTC | CASLPGQGETQYF
TRBJ2-3 | TRBV29-1 | TRBD2 | - | TGCAGCGGAAGGACTAGCGCATCCTCCACAGATACGCAGTATTTT | CSGRTSASSTDTQYF
TRBJ2-2 | TRBV4-1 | - | - | TGCGCCAGCAGCCAAGGGGGGGAGATCACCGGGGAGCTGTTTTTT | CASSQGGEITGELFF
TRBJ1-6 | TRBV7-3 | TRBD1 | once | TGTGCCAGCAGCTTAACGGCCCCGGGACAGGGGAATTCACCCCTCCACTTT | CASSLTAPGQGNSPLHF
TRBJ1-1 | TRBV10-3 | TRBD1 | - | TGTGCCATCACGGACAGGCAGCCCGAAATGAACACTGAAGCTTTCTTT | CAITDRQPEMNTEAFF
TRBJ1-5 | TRBV10-3 | - | - | TGTGCCATCAGGAACGGTCAGGGGCCTAATCAGCCCCAGCATTTT | CAIRNGQGPNQPQHF
TRBJ1-4 | TRBV5-1 | TRBD1 | - | TGCGCCAGCAGCAAAAACAGGGGGACTAATGAAAAACTGTTTTTT | CASSKNRGTNEKLFF
TRBJ2-1 | TRBV18 | TRBD1 | - | TGTGCCAGCTCACCACAGGACAGGGGGCACTACAATGAGCAGTTCTTC | CASSPQDRGHYNEQFF